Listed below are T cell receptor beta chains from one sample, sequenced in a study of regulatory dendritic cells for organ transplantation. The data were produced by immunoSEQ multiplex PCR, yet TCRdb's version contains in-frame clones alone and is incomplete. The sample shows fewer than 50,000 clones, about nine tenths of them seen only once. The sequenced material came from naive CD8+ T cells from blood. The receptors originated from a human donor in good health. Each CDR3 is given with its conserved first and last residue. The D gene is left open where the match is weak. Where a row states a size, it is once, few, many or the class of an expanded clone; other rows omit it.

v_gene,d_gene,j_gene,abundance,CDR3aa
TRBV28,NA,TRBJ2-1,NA,CASSFFGNEQFF
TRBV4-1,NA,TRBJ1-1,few,CASSQSSEAFF
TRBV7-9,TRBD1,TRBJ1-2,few,CASSSDRDRLINGYTF
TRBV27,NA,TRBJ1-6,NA,CASTAGNSPLHF
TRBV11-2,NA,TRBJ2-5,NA,CASSFRGPETQYF
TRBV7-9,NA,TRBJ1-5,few,CASSQTQGNQPQHF
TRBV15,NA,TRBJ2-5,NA,CATSIGLQETQYF
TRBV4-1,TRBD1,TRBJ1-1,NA,CASSLGQGTTEAFF
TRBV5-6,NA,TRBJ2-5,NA,CASSPVTLGGAQYF
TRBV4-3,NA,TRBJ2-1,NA,CASSQEAGSSYNEQFF
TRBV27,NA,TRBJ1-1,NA,CASRIMGNTEAFF
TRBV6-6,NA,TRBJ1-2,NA,CASTIIGQGNYGYTF
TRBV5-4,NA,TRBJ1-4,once,CASSLGGPLEKLFF
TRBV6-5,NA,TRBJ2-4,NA,CASSYSSGLGNIQYF
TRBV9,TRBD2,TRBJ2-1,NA,CASSVAGLEGNEQFF
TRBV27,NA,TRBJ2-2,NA,CASSSNTWELFF
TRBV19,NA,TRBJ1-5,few,CASSIGEVAQPQHF
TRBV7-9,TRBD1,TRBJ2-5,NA,CASSLSGGVQETQYF
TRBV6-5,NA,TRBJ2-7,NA,CASSRPPGDEQYF
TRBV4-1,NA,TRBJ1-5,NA,CASSQDEYNQPQHF
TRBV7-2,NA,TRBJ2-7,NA,CASSLAGADNYEQYF
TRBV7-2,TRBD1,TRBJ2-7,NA,CASSVIGTGSYEQYF